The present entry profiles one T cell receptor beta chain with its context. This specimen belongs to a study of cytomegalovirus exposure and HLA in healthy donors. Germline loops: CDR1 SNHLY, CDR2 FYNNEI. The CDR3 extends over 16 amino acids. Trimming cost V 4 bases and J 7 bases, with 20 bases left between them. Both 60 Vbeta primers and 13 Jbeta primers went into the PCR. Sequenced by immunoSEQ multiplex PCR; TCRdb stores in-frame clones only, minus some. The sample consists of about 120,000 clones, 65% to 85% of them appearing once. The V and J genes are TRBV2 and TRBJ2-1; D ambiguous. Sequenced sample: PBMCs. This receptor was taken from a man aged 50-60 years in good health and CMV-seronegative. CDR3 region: CASSGSLDPEPNEQFF. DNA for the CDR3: TGTGCCAGCAGTGGATCCCTAGACCCTGAACCTAATGAGCAGTTCTTC. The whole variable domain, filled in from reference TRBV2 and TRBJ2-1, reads EPEVTQTPSHQVTQMGQEVILRCVPISNHLYFYWYRQILGQKVEFLVSFYNNEISEKSEIFDDQFSVERPDGSNFTLKIRSTKLEDSAMYFCASSGSLDPEPNEQFFGPGTRLTVL.